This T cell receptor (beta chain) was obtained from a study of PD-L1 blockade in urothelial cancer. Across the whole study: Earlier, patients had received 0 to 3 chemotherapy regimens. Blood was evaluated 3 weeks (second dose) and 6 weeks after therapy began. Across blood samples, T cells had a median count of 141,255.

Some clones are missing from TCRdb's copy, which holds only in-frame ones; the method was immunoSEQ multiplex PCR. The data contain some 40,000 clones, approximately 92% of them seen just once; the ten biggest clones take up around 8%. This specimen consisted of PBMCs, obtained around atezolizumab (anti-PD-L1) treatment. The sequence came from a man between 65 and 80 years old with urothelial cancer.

CDR3 protein: CASSGSGASNEKLFF. DNA of the CDR3: TGCGCCAGCAGCGGCAGCGGGGCCTCTAATGAAAAACTGTTTTTT. The chain joins TRBV5-1 to TRBJ1-4; D is perhaps TRBD1 (5 bases). Germline CDR1 and CDR2: SGHRS and YFSETQ. The CDR3 totals 15 residues. Trimming cost V 4 bases and J 3 bases, with 13 bases left between them.